This TCR beta chain was observed in a study of EBV T-cell therapy then PD-1 blockade in nasopharyngeal carcinoma. Profiling relied on immunoSEQ multiplex PCR, and the TCRdb table lists in-frame clones only, not all of them. The repertoire has around 19,000 clones, roughly 80% of them found once; the top ten carry roughly a third. With regard to this clone: Its antigen remains unidentified.

CDR1 and CDR2 (germline): SGHRS, YFSETQ. The CDR3 totals 14 residues. The V end lost 0 bases, the J end lost 4 bases, and 10 bases lay between the germline ends. The time point was: 266 days after commencement of treatment, after nivolumab therapy. This sample's treatment: AdE1-LMPpoly-expanded autologous EBV-specific T-cell therapy followed by anti-PD-1 nivolumab. V gene TRBV5-1 combines with J gene TRBJ1-2; D perhaps matches TRBD1 (6 bases). This material consisted of CD8+ T cells from blood, taken at day 266 from a patient whose treatment included autologous EBV-specific T cells and nivolumab. This clonotype was obtained from a man aged 35-49 years with nasopharyngeal carcinoma. The CDR3 loop reads CASSLGTALYGYTF. The DNA of the CDR3 is TGCGCCAGCAGCTTGGGGACAGCCCTCTATGGCTACACCTTC.